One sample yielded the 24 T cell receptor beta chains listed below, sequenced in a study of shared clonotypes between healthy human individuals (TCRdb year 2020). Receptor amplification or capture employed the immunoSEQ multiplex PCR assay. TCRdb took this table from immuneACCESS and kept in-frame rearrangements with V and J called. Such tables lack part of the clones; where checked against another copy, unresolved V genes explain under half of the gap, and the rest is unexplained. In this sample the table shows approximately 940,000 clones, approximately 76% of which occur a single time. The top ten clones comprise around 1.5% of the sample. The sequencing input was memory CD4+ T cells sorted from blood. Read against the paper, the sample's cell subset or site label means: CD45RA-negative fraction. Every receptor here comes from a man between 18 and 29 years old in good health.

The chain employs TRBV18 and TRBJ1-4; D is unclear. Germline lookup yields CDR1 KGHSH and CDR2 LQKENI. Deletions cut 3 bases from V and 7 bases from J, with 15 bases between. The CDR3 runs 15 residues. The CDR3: CASSPNKGNSEKLFF. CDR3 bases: TGTGCCAGCTCACCTAATAAGGGCAACTCTGAAAAACTGTTTTTT.

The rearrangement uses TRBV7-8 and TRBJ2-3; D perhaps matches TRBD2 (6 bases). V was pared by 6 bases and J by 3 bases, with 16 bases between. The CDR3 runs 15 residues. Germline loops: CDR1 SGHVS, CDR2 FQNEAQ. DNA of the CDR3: TGTGCCAGCAGTCTAGACGGCGGGGAGACAGATACGCAGTATTTT. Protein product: CASSLDGGETDTQYF.

CDR3 region: CASRDSGRADTGELFF. The DNA for the CDR3 is TGTGCCAGCCGAGATAGCGGGAGGGCCGACACCGGGGAGCTGTTTTTT. V gene TRBV7-9 combines with J gene TRBJ2-2; 11 positions agree with TRBD2. The germline CDR1 and CDR2 sequences are SEHNR and FQNEAQ (reference sequence). V trimming: 8 bases; J trimming: 3 bases; junction bases outside the gene matches: 8. The CDR3 runs 16 residues.

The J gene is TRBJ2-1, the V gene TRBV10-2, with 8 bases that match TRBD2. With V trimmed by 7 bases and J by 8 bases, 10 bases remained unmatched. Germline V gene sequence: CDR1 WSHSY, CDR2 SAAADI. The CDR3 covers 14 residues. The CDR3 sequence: CASKEDSGNYEQFF. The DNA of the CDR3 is TGCGCCAGCAAGGAGGATAGCGGGAATTATGAGCAGTTCTTC.

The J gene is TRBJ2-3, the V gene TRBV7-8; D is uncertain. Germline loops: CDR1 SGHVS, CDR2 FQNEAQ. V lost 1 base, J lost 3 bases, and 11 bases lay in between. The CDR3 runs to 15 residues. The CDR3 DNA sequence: TGTGCCAGCAGCTTAGGGGTCCAAGGAACAGATACGCAGTATTTT. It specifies CASSLGVQGTDTQYF.

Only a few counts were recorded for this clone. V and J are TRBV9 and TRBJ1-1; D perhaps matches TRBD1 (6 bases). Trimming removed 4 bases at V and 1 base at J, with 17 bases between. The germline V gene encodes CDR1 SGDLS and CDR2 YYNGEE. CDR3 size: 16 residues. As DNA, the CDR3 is TGTGCCAGCAGCCTATACAGAGGACAGCAGAACACTGAAGCTTTCTTT. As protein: CASSLYRGQQNTEAFF. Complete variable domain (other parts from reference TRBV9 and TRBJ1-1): DSGVTQTPKHLITATGQRVTLRCSPRSGDLSVYWYQQSLDQGLQFLIQYYNGEERAKGNILERFSAQQFPDLHSELNLSSLELGDSALYFCASSLYRGQQNTEAFFGQGTRLTVV.

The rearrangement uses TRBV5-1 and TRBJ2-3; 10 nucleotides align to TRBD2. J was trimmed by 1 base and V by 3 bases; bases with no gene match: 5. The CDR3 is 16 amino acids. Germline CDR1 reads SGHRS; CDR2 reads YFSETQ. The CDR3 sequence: CASSSNLAGGTDTQYF. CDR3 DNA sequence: TGCGCCAGCAGCTCCAACCTAGCGGGGGGCACAGATACGCAGTATTTT. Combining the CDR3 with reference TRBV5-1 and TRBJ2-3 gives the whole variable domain KAGVTQTPRYLIKTRGQQVTLSCSPISGHRSVSWYQQTPGQGLQFLFEYFSETQRNKGNFPGRFSGRQFSNSRSEMNVSTLELGDSALYLCASSSNLAGGTDTQYFGPGTRLTVL.

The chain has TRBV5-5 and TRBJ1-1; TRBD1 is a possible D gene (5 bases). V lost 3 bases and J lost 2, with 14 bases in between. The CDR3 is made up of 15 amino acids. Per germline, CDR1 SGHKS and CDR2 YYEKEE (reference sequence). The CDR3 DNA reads TGTGCCAGCAGCTCCCAGGGAAACCTTAACACTGAAGCTTTCTTT. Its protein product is CASSSQGNLNTEAFF.

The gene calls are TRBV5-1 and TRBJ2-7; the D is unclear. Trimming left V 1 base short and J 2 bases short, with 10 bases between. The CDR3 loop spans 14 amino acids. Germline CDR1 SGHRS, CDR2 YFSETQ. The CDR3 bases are TGCGCCAGCAGCTTGTTGGAGCGCACCTACGAGCAGTACTTC. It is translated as CASSLLERTYEQYF.

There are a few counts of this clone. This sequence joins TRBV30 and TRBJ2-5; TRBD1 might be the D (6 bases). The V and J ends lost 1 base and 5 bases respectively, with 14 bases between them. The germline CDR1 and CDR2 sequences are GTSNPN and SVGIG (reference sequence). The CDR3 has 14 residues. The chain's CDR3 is CAWSGTVLWETQYF. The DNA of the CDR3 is TGTGCCTGGAGTGGGACAGTCCTTTGGGAGACCCAGTACTTC.

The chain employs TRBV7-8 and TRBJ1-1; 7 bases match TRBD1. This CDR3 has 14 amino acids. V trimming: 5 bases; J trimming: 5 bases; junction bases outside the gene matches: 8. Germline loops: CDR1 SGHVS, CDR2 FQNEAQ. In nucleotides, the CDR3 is TGTGCCAGCAGCCGGGACAGCTGGGGGACTGAAGCTTTCTTT. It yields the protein CASSRDSWGTEAFF.

The CDR3 DNA reads as TGCGCCAGCAGCCAGCCGGGACAGCCCTACGAGCAGTACTTC. Translating it yields CASSQPGQPYEQYF. The chain recombines TRBV4-1 with TRBJ2-7; 7 positions agree with TRBD1. This CDR3 region has 14 residues. Germline CDR1 MGHRA, CDR2 YSYEKL. J lost 2 bases, V lost 3 bases, and 4 bases had no gene match.

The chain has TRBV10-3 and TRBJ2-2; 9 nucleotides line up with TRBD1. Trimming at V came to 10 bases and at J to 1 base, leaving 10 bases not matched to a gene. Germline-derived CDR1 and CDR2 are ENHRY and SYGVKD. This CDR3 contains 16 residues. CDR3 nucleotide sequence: TGTGCCACGACCCGCGGACAGGGGAAGAACACCGGGGAGCTGTTTTTT. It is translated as CATTRGQGKNTGELFF.

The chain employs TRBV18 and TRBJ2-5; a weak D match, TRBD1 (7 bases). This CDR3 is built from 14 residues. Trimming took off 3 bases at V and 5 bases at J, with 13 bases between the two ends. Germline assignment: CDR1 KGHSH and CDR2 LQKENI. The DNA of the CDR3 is TGTGCCAGCTCACCGTGGAGGGGACAGGAGACCCAGTACTTC. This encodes CASSPWRGQETQYF.

CDR3 sequence reads: CAISGTRYEQYF. DNA for the CDR3: TGTGCCATCTCCGGGACCCGCTACGAGCAGTACTTC. The rearrangement joins TRBV10-3 to TRBJ2-7; the D call may be TRBD1 or TRBD2 (5 bases each). Germline CDR1 ENHRY, CDR2 SYGVKD. V was trimmed by 8 bases and J by 3 bases, leaving 11 bases between them. The CDR3 has 12 amino acids.

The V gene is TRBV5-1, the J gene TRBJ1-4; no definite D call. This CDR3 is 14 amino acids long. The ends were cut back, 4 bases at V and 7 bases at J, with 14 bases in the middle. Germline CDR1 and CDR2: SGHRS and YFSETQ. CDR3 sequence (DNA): TGCGCCAGCAGCCCTGACGGAGGGATTGAAAAACTGTTTTTT. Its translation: CASSPDGGIEKLFF.

CDR3 in DNA: TGTGCCAGCTCACCACCGGGACAGGGTGGCAATGAGCAGTTCTTC. As protein: CASSPPGQGGNEQFF. This rearrangement joins TRBV18 to TRBJ2-1, with 9 bases aligning to TRBD1. The CDR3 runs to 15 residues. Germline V gives CDR1 KGHSH, CDR2 LQKENI. Germline trimming cut 0 bases from V and 6 bases from J; bases unmatched to any gene: 3. Drawing the rest from reference TRBV18 and TRBJ2-1, the complete variable domain is NAGVMQNPRHLVRRRGQEARLRCSPMKGHSHVYWYRQLPEEGLKFMVYLQKENIIDESGMPKERFSAEFPKEGPSILRIQQVVRGDSAAYFCASSPPGQGGNEQFFGPGTRLTVL.

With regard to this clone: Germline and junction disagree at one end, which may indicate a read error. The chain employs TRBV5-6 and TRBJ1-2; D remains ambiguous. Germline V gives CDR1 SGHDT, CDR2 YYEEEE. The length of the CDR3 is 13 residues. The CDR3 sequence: CASSLDSLGGGSF. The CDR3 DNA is TGTGCCAGCAGCTTGGATTCGCTCGGTGGTGGGTCCTTC.

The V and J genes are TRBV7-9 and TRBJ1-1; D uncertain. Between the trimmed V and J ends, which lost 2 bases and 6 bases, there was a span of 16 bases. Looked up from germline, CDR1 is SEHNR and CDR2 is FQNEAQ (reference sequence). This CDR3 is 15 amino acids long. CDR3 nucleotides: TGTGCCAGCAGCTTACTGGCGATCTTATACTCTGAAGCTTTCTTT. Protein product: CASSLLAILYSEAFF.

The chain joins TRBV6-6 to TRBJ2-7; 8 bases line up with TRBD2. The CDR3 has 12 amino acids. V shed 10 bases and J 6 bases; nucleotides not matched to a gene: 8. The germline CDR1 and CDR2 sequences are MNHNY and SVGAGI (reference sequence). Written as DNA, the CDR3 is TGTGCCACGGGGGGGAGAAGGGGCGAGCAGTACTTC. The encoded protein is CATGGRRGEQYF.

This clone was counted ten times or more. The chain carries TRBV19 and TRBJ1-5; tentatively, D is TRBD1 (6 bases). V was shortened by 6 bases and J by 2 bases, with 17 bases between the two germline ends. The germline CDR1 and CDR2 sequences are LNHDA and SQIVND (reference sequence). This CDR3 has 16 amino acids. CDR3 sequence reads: CASSPNREVGNQPQHF. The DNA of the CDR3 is TGTGCCAGTAGCCCCAACAGGGAAGTTGGCAATCAGCCCCAGCATTTT.

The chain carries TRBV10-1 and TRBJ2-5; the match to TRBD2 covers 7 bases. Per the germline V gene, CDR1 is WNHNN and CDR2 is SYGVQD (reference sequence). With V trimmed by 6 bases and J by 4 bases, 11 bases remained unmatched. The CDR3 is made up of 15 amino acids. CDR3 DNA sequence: TGCGCCAGCAGCCCCAGACTAGCTACCCGAGAGACCCAGTACTTC. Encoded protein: CASSPRLATRETQYF.

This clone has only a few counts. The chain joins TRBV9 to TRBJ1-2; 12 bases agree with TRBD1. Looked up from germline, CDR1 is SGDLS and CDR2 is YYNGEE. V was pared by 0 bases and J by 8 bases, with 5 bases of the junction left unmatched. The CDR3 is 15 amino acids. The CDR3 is CASSVATGTGGGYTF. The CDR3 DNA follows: TGTGCCAGCAGCGTAGCTACCGGGACAGGGGGCGGCTACACCTTC.

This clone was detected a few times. The CDR3 nucleotides read TGTGCCATCAGAGGGGACGGAGCTAACTATGGCTACACCTTC. Its protein is CAIRGDGANYGYTF. The chain employs TRBV10-3 and TRBJ1-2, with D perhaps matching TRBD1 (5 bases). Trimming shortened V by 6 bases and J by 0 bases, and 11 bases separated the two germline ends. Germline V CDR1 and CDR2: ENHRY, SYGVKD. This CDR3 has 14 residues.